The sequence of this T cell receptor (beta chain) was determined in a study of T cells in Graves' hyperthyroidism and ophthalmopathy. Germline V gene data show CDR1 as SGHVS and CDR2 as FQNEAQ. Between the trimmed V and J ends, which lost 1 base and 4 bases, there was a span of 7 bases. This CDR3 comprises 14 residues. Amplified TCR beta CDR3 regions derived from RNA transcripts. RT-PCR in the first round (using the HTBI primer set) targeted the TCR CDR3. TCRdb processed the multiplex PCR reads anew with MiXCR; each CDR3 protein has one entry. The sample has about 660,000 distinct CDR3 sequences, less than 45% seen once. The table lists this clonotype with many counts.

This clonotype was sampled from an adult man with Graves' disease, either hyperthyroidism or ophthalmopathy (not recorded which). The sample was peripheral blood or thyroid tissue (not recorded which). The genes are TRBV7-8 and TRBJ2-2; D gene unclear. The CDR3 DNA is TGTGCCAGCAGCTTAGAGGCAGTCACCGGGGAGCTGTTTTTT. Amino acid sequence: CASSLEAVTGELFF.